This TCR beta chain was captured by sequencing in a study of blood T cell repertoires in COVID-19. Across the whole study: Donors in the United States, Italy and Spain gave samples during acute or convalescent COVID-19.

Original methodology: Nucleated cell number was recorded as an estimate derived from reference gene primer amplification. Clones were read by immunoSEQ multiplex PCR, and TCRdb kept only the in-frame ones, dropping some. The D gene and trimming were derived from the DNA, and the V and J assignments and clone size from that table. This sample carries 200,000 to 250,000 clones, around 81% of them seen once, and the ten largest clones take around 2%. Losses at the gene ends were 3 bases for V and 6 bases for J; bases not matched to a gene: 6. CDR3 size: 14 residues. Germline V gives CDR1 MGHRA, CDR2 YSYEKL.

The chain links TRBV4-1 to TRBJ1-2, with TRBD1 matching 8 bases. This clonotype was obtained from a woman aged 60-75 years with acute or convalescent COVID-19. The sample was peripheral blood. In nucleotides, the CDR3 is TGCGCCAGCAGCCACGGACAGGGAATGAATGGCTACACCTTC. Protein product: CASSHGQGMNGYTF.